The 27 T cell receptor beta chains below come from one sample, sequenced in a study of CD8+CD57+ T cells in acquired aplastic anemia. TCR beta VDJ and CDR3 profiles were obtained from a genomic DNA template. MiXCR was run by TCRdb on the reads, yielding one entry per CDR3 protein. Found here are a few hundred thousand distinct CDR3 sequences, 55% to 70% of them singletons; the top ten hold 4%. Sequenced material: sorted CD4+, CD8+, or CD8+CD57+ T cells (not recorded which) from PBMCs. These receptor sequences come from a human donor in good health, serving as a control.

With regard to this clonotype: The CDR3 does not end in the conserved phenylalanine or tryptophan, so this is likely a read error. The limits of the CDR3 on the DNA are not certain, so only TCRdb's listed CDR3 is given. The chain recombines TRBV7-9 with TRBJ1-1. CDR1 SEHNR and CDR2 FQNEAQ come from the germline V gene (reference sequence). The CDR3 has 12 amino acids, counting both end residues. The CDR3 reads CASSIMASESYV.

On this clonotype itself: Since the CDR3 does not end with the conserved phenylalanine or tryptophan, this likely comes from a read error. The DNA is left out, because the CDR3 cannot be placed on it with certainty; the CDR3 is given as TCRdb lists it. The chain uses TRBV2 and TRBJ2-3; the DNA was not compared with TRBD1, the D call given in the table. From its first to its last residue, the CDR3 has 15 amino acids. Germline V gene lookup returns CDR1 SNHLY and CDR2 FYNNEI. The CDR3 sequence is CASSGGQGSKALFEL.

This clonotype has only one observation. A read error is likely, as this CDR3 ends without the conserved phenylalanine or tryptophan. This chain uses TRBV7-3 with TRBJ2-2, with D unresolved. CDR1 is SGHTA, CDR2 FQGTGA, per germline. CDR3 size: 11 residues. Trimming shortened V by 5 bases and J by 13 bases, and 11 bases separated the two germline ends. The CDR3 loop reads CASSVAAGLFI. In nucleotides, the CDR3 is TGTGCCAGCAGCGTAGCCGCAGGGCTGTTTATT.

Details on this clonotype: Since the CDR3 does not end with the conserved phenylalanine or tryptophan, this likely comes from a read error. The DNA is left out, because the CDR3 cannot be placed on it with certainty; the CDR3 is given as TCRdb lists it. The CDR3 region is CASSLDRGENTEAFFV. The genes are TRBV19 and TRBJ1-4; the table assigns TRBD1, which was not confirmed against the DNA. Germline CDR1 reads LNHDA; CDR2 reads SQIVND (reference sequence). The CDR3 comprises 16 residues, both ends counted.

The V gene is TRBV7-2, the J gene TRBJ1-5; D is perhaps TRBD1 (5 bases). Trimming pared 5 bases from V and 12 bases from J, leaving 26 bases between. This CDR3 region has 16 residues. CDR1 and CDR2 (germline): SGHTA, FQGNSA. In DNA form, the CDR3 reads TGTGCCAGCAGCACAAGGGGCAGAGGAGGCAACACCTTCCAGCATTTT. It yields the protein CASSTRGRGGNTFQHF.

With respect to this clonotype: This CDR3 fails to terminate in the conserved phenylalanine or tryptophan, so it likely reflects a read error. The gene calls are TRBV4-3 and TRBJ1-1; D is perhaps TRBD1 (5 bases). There are 14 residues in the CDR3. Trimming pared 4 bases from V and 1 base from J, leaving 10 bases between. Germline CDR1 reads LGHNA; CDR2 reads YSLEER. The CDR3 is CASSLDRKNTEAFC. The CDR3 nucleotides are TGCGCCAGCAGCCTAGACAGAAAGAACACTGAAGCTTTCTGT.

This rearrangement joins TRBV9 to TRBJ2-5; D is possibly TRBD1 or TRBD2 (5 bases each). The CDR3 is 15 residues long. Germline V CDR1 and CDR2: SGDLS, YYNGEE. Trimming pared 4 bases from V and 2 bases from J, leaving 15 bases between. The CDR3 coding sequence is TGTGCCAGCAGCCTTCCGGGGCCGGCTCAAGAGACCCAGTACTTC. It encodes CASSLPGPAQETQYF.

The J gene is TRBJ2-4, the V gene TRBV20-1; TRBD2 matches at 11 bases. CDR1 DFQATT and CDR2 SNEGSKA come from the germline V gene (reference sequence). The CDR3 is 13 amino acids. V shed 5 bases and J 9 bases; nucleotides not matched to a gene: 6. The CDR3, as DNA: TGCAGTGCTGTTAGCGGGGGGGCCTCCATTCAGTACTTC. Its translation is CSAVSGGASIQYF.

The chain couples TRBV12-3 or TRBV12-4 to TRBJ1-4, with 9 nucleotides matching TRBD1. This CDR3 spans 15 amino acids. Trimming took 5 bases from V and 8 from J; bases not matched to a gene: 9. CDR3 in DNA: TGTGCCAGCAGTCCACTACAGGGGGCAGGGGAAAAACTGTTTTTT. It is translated as CASSPLQGAGEKLFF.

The chain joins TRBV19 to TRBJ1-2; D gene unclear. The CDR3 runs to 13 residues. Germline CDR1 LNHDA, CDR2 SQIVND (reference sequence). V was pared by 6 bases and J by 3 bases, with 11 bases between. The CDR3 nucleotides are TGTGCCAGTAGCGATCCCCCTGACTATGGCTACACCTTC. Its translation is CASSDPPDYGYTF.

A word on this clonotype: The conserved phenylalanine or tryptophan normally closing the CDR3 is absent here, so this likely arose from a read error. The limits of the CDR3 on the DNA are not certain, so only TCRdb's listed CDR3 is given. The chain uses TRBV7-4 and TRBJ2-5; the table calls TRBD2, which could not be checked here. CDR1 is SGHVT, CDR2 SQSDAQ, per germline. The CDR3 contains 13 residues when both ends are counted. CDR3 residues: CASSSKGPDYLLL.

Comments on this clonotype: As the CDR3 is not closed by the conserved phenylalanine or tryptophan, this likely results from a read error. It is unclear where the CDR3 begins or ends on the DNA, so no DNA is shown, and the CDR3 is as TCRdb lists it. This CDR3 is CASSLDPGGAYNE. V and J are TRBV11-3 and TRBJ2-7; TRBD1, the table's D call, lacks a check against the DNA. A total of 13 residues make up the CDR3, ends included. CDR1 is SGHNT, CDR2 YENEEA, per germline.

The chain uses TRBV7-4 and TRBJ1-3; TRBD1 might be the D (6 bases). The CDR3 length is 14 residues. CDR1 and CDR2 from the germline V gene are SGHVT and SQSDAQ. Deletions cut 8 bases from V and 6 bases from J, with 17 bases between. The DNA for the CDR3 is TGTGCCAGCGGCCCTACCAGGGGACCAAACACCATATATTTT. Translated, it gives CASGPTRGPNTIYF.

For this clonotype: Because the CDR3 is missing its conserved closing phenylalanine or tryptophan, this is likely a read error. No DNA is shown, since the ends of the CDR3 on it are uncertain; the CDR3 is the one TCRdb lists. The chain uses TRBV19 and TRBJ1-5; TRBD1 is taken as the D call from the table, unchecked against the DNA. In germline, CDR1 is LNHDA, CDR2 SQIVND (reference sequence). The CDR3 region is 14 residues in length, termini included. The CDR3 here is CASTNGRSNQDSPL.

This clonotype was found once. A much larger clone lies a single base off, so this may be a read error. The rearrangement uses TRBV3-1 and TRBJ2-5; D is undetermined. CDR3 length: 16 residues. V gave up 4 bases and J gave up 0 bases, with 15 bases separating them. The germline gives CDR1 LGHDT, CDR2 YNNKEL (reference sequence). CDR3 in amino acids: CASSPSDASHQETQYF. CDR3 nucleotide sequence: TGTGCCAGCAGCCCATCAGACGCGTCCCACCAAGAGACCCAGTACTTC.

The sample holds a few counts of this clonotype. A read error may account for a junction end that differs from germline. The chain joins TRBV24-1 to TRBJ1-1; 10 bases are a match to TRBD1. The CDR3 loop spans 15 amino acids. The germline CDR1 and CDR2 sequences are KGHDR and SFDVKD. CDR3 sequence reads: CATSDPGQGNNEAFF. The CDR3 nucleotides read TGTGCCACCAGTGACCCGGGACAGGGGAACAATGAAGCTTTCTTT.

This sequence joins TRBV29-1 and TRBJ1-1; the D gene is possibly TRBD1 (5 bases). The CDR3 is 13 residues long. V lost 6 bases and J 7 bases, leaving 18 bases between the germline ends. CDR1 and CDR2 (germline): SQVTM, ANQGSEA. The CDR3 sequence: CSVGDEGNNEAFF. The DNA for the CDR3 is TGCAGCGTGGGGGATGAGGGGAATAATGAAGCTTTCTTT.

This clonotype was seen only a few times. J is TRBJ1-2 and V is TRBV13, with 8 bases that match TRBD1. The V gene's germline CDR1 is PRHDT and CDR2 FYEKMQ (reference sequence). The CDR3 contains 14 residues. The ends lost 4 bases at V and 6 bases at J; junction bases unmatched: 7. DNA for the CDR3: TGTGCCAGCAGCTCATGGACAGGGAAGGATGGCTACACCTTC. Translation: CASSSWTGKDGYTF.

This chain joins TRBV5-1 and TRBJ1-5; D remains ambiguous. Germline CDR1 reads SGHRS; CDR2 reads YFSETQ. The CDR3 is made up of 18 amino acids. V lost 4 bases to trimming and J lost 7 bases, with 27 bases between them. In nucleotides, the CDR3 is TGCGCCAGCAGCCAAGATAAGTCGGGATGGAACTACGAGCAGCCCCAGCATTTT. Its protein product is CASSQDKSGWNYEQPQHF.

Points on this clonotype: A read error is likely, as this CDR3 ends without the conserved phenylalanine or tryptophan. It is unclear where the CDR3 begins or ends on the DNA, so no DNA is shown, and the CDR3 is as TCRdb lists it. The rearrangement joins TRBV2 to TRBJ2-1; TRBD1, the table's D call, lacks a check against the DNA. The CDR3 is 16 amino acids long, termini counted. Germline CDR1 reads SNHLY; CDR2 reads FYNNEI. The CDR3 here is CASSETTEETQNYGPG.

This sequence joins TRBV5-6 and TRBJ2-3; weak D call: TRBD2 (5 bases). The CDR3 loop spans 13 amino acids. V lost 4 bases, J lost 6 bases, and 12 bases lay in between. CDR1 and CDR2 from the germline V gene are SGHDT and YYEEEE. The CDR3 DNA sequence: TGTGCCAGCAGCGCCCCGGGAAGGGATACGCAGTATTTT. Encoded protein: CASSAPGRDTQYF.

This rearrangement joins TRBV9 to TRBJ2-3; the D gene could be TRBD1 or TRBD2 (6 bases each). This CDR3 spans 15 amino acids. Germline values: CDR1 SGDLS, CDR2 YYNGEE. V lost 4 bases to trimming and J lost 13 bases, with 25 bases between them. CDR3: CASSPRGGTRVSKYF. CDR3 nucleotide sequence: TGTGCCAGCAGCCCTCGAGGGGGGACCAGGGTTAGCAAGTATTTT.

The table lists this clonotype with a few counts. The chain joins TRBV10-3 to TRBJ1-2; no firm D call. Per germline, CDR1 ENHRY and CDR2 SYGVKD. V was trimmed by 7 bases and J by 0 bases, leaving 9 bases between them. The length of the CDR3 is 13 residues. The chain's CDR3 is CAITGGSNYGYTF. CDR3 bases: TGTGCCATCACGGGAGGGTCTAACTATGGCTACACCTTC.

The chain links TRBV20-1 to TRBJ1-1, with unresolved D. Deletions cut 6 bases from V and 3 bases from J, with 17 bases between. This CDR3 contains 14 residues. The germline CDR1 and CDR2 sequences are DFQATT and SNEGSKA (reference sequence). The CDR3 DNA is TGCAGTGCAAGGGTTGGGAAGGTGGACACTGAAGCTTTCTTT. Amino acids: CSARVGKVDTEAFF.

Remarks on this clonotype: Relative to the germline gene, one junction end is altered; a read error may explain this. The chain links TRBV10-3 to TRBJ2-3; 7 nucleotides match TRBD2. CDR1 is ENHRY and CDR2 is SYGVKD in the germline V gene. CDR3 length equals 15 residues. The CDR3 protein is CASSALSGGEDAQYF. Written as DNA, the CDR3 is TGTGCCAGCAGTGCCCTATCTGGGGGGGAGGATGCGCAGTATTTT.

The chain employs TRBV20-1 and TRBJ2-5; no clear D. Germline-derived CDR1 and CDR2 are DFQATT and SNEGSKA (reference sequence). The CDR3 runs 14 residues. DNA of the CDR3: TGCAGCGCTTCACACGCGGCAGCCCAAGAGACCCAGTACTTC. Encoded protein: CSASHAAAQETQYF.

This chain uses TRBV9 with TRBJ1-2; D gene ambiguous. Germline V lookup: CDR1 SGDLS, CDR2 YYNGEE. This CDR3 spans 15 amino acids. Trimming took off 4 bases at V and 4 bases at J, with 17 bases between the two ends. CDR3 sequence (DNA): TGTGCCAGCAGCCAAGATAACCGGGCAGTCTATGGCTACACCTTC. Its translation: CASSQDNRAVYGYTF.